What follows is one TCR beta chain and its context. What it recognizes is unknown. Using immunoSEQ multiplex PCR, the repertoire was profiled, and TCRdb retains in-frame clones only, with some absent. The table lists about 14,000 clones, around 93% of them singletons. This entry belongs to a study of monozygotic twins with cystic fibrosis. Overall study context: Libraries were built from around 3 micrograms of fragmented DNA using approximately 15 PCR cycles.

V lost 4 bases and J lost 5; bases outside the gene matches: 14. The CDR3 has 16 amino acids. Per germline, CDR1 SGDLS and CDR2 YYNGEE. Study-wide results and limits: J usage was most co-twin-similar in 8 of 16 pairs, V in 13.

Source material: blood. This TCR derives from a girl under 10 years old with cystic fibrosis. V and J are TRBV9 and TRBJ2-7; 8 nucleotides line up with TRBD2. The CDR3 here is CASSQRGGTRSNEQYF. The DNA for the CDR3 is TGTGCCAGCAGCCAGCGGGGAGGGACTAGATCCAACGAGCAGTACTTC.